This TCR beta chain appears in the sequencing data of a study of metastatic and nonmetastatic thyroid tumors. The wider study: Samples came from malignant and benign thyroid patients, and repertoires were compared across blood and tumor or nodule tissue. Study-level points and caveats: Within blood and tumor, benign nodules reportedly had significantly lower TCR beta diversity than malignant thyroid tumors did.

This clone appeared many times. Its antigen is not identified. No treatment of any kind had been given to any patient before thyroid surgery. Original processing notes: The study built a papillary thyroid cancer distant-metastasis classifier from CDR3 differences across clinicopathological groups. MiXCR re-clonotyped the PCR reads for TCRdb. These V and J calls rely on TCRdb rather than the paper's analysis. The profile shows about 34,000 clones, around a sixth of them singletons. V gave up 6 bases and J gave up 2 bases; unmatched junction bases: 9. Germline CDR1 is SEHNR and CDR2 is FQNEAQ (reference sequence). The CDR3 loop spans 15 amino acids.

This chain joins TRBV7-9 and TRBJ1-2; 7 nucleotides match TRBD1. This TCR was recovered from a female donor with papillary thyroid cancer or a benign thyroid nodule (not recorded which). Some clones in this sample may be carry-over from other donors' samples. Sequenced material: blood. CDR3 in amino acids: CASRGTGASNYGYTF. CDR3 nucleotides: TGTGCCAGCAGGGGAACAGGGGCGTCGAACTATGGCTACACCTTC. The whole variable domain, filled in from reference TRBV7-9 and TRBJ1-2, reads DTGVSQNPRHKITKRGQNVTFRCDPISEHNRLYWYRQTLGQGPEFLTYFQNEAQLEKSRLLSDRFSAERPKGSFSTLEIQRTEQGDSAMYLCASRGTGASNYGYTFGSGTRLTVV.